The 24 T cell receptor beta chains presented below share a single source sample, sequenced in a study of PD-1 blockade in classical Hodgkin lymphoma. Each of the patients experienced relapse following autologous stem cell transplantation, and their brentuximab vedotin exposure differed. Sequencing was performed with immunoSEQ multiplex PCR; in TCRdb, only in-frame clones are kept and a portion is missing. The table lists 3,900 or so clones, over 75% of them singletons. The source was peripheral blood mononuclear cells (PBMCs), collected at baseline. These receptors were collected from a human donor with classical Hodgkin lymphoma.

The chain joins TRBV30 to TRBJ1-1; TRBD1 agrees at 8 bases. Germline V lookup: CDR1 GTSNPN, CDR2 SVGIG (reference sequence). The J segment lost 5 bases and the V segment lost 2 bases, leaving 7 bases of the junction unmatched. This CDR3 region has 14 residues. The CDR3 coding sequence is TGTGCCTGGAGTACATCGGGACAGGCGACTGAAGCTTTCTTT. Its translation is CAWSTSGQATEAFF.

The chain combines TRBV5-3 with TRBJ1-2; D gene unclear. TRBV5-3 is assigned to the ORF class and has an uncertain function. This CDR3 is 15 amino acids long. V dropped 4 bases and J dropped 6 bases, with 19 bases sitting between them. The CDR3 sequence is CARSPFGPSVHGYTF. CDR3 bases: TGTGCCAGAAGCCCATTCGGCCCCTCGGTCCATGGCTACACCTTC.

This clone was counted once. J is TRBJ2-2 and V is TRBV7-6, with TRBD2 identical over 8 bases. This CDR3 has 18 residues. With 1 base clipped from V and 1 base from J, the junction kept 8 bases outside the gene matches. Germline CDR1 reads SGHVS; CDR2 reads FNYEAQ. The CDR3 sequence is CASSLVSGGGLNTGELFF. CDR3 nucleotide sequence: TGTGCCAGCAGCTTAGTTTCGGGCGGGGGGCTGAACACCGGGGAGCTGTTTTTT. The complete variable domain, with remaining parts taken from reference TRBV7-6 and TRBJ2-2, reads GAGVSQSPRYKVTKRGQDVALRCDPISGHVSLYWYRQALGQGPEFLTYFNYEAQQDKSGLPNDRFSAERPEGSISTLTIQRTEQRDSAMYRCASSLVSGGGLNTGELFFGEGSRLTVL.

The J gene is TRBJ2-1, the V gene TRBV13; TRBD2 agrees at 9 bases. Germline CDR1 PRHDT, CDR2 FYEKMQ (reference sequence). The CDR3 has 16 amino acids. J was trimmed by 8 bases and V by 5 bases; bases with no gene match: 13. CDR3 sequence (DNA): TGTGCCAGCAGCGGCTCGGTGGCTAGCGGGGTACATGAGCAGTTCTTC. Amino acid sequence: CASSGSVASGVHEQFF.

The chain recombines TRBV5-6 with TRBJ2-2; D perhaps matches TRBD1 (6 bases). CDR3 length equals 14 residues. The germline V and J ends were trimmed by 5 bases and 4 bases, with 12 bases remaining between them. Germline CDR1 SGHDT, CDR2 YYEEEE. CDR3 nucleotide sequence: TGTGCCAGCAGAGAACAGGGTGGCACCGGGGAGCTGTTTTTT. Translated, it gives CASREQGGTGELFF.

The chain uses TRBV10-2 and TRBJ2-7; the D is unclear. The CDR3 runs to 14 residues. Germline CDR1 is WSHSY and CDR2 is SAAADI. Trimming took off 7 bases at V and 2 bases at J, with 15 bases between the two ends. CDR3 coding DNA: TGCGCCAGCAATAAGGAACAGCTGACCTACGAGCAGTACTTC. Amino acids: CASNKEQLTYEQYF.

The V call is TRBV23-1, the J call TRBJ1-1; TRBD1 might be the D (5 bases). TRBV23-1 is placed among ORFs of uncertain function. CDR3 length: 15 residues. V was cut by 1 base and J by 3 bases, with 12 bases left in between. CDR3 nucleotide sequence: TGCGCCAGCAGTCAATTGGGGGGATTGGACACTGAAGCTTTCTTT. It is translated as CASSQLGGLDTEAFF.

CDR3 residues: CASSPSGSGNNEQFF. CDR3 nucleotide sequence: TGTGCCAGCAGCCCTAGCGGGAGCGGGAACAATGAGCAGTTCTTC. The chain carries TRBV7-3 and TRBJ2-1; TRBD2 aligns across 10 bases. The CDR3 has 15 residues. Per germline, CDR1 SGHTA and CDR2 FQGTGA. V was clipped by 5 bases and J by 5 bases; unmatched bases: 6.

This chain uses TRBV5-1 with TRBJ2-5; D gene unclear. V shed 5 bases and J shed 5 bases, with 22 bases lying between them. This CDR3 has 16 residues. Germline V lookup: CDR1 SGHRS, CDR2 YFSETQ. In DNA form, the CDR3 reads TGCGCCAGCAGAGTTTTTTCCGGATCAGCCCGGGAGACCCAGTACTTC. Amino acid sequence: CASRVFSGSARETQYF.

The rearrangement links TRBV2 to TRBJ2-2; no firm D call. Trimming cost V 3 bases and J 4 bases, with 6 bases left between them. This CDR3 comprises 13 residues. The germline V gene encodes CDR1 SNHLY and CDR2 FYNNEI. This CDR3 is CASSDLGTGELFF. The CDR3 region has the DNA TGTGCCAGCAGTGACTTGGGCACCGGGGAGCTGTTTTTT.

The V call is TRBV28, the J call TRBJ2-2; D unresolved. The germline V gene encodes CDR1 MDHEN and CDR2 SYDVKM. This CDR3 has 14 residues. V lost 10 bases and J 6 bases, leaving 18 bases between the germline ends. Here the CDR3 reads CATTPTSASGELFF. The CDR3 nucleotides read TGTGCCACAACTCCCACGTCCGCGTCCGGGGAGCTGTTTTTT.

The gene calls are TRBV27 and TRBJ2-2; D is unclear. V was clipped by 3 bases and J by 1 base, with 3 bases between them. CDR3 length: 13 amino acids. The germline CDR1 and CDR2 sequences are MNHEY and SMNVEV (reference sequence). DNA of the CDR3: TGTGCCAGCAGTTTTCAGAACACCGGGGAGCTGTTTTTT. It codes for CASSFQNTGELFF.

This clone is classed as medium-sized. V and J are TRBV2 and TRBJ1-5; no reliable D call. CDR3 size: 11 residues. The germline V gene encodes CDR1 SNHLY and CDR2 FYNNEI. Trimming removed 1 base from V and 7 bases from J, with 2 bases in between. CDR3 amino acids: CASSEDQPQHF. The CDR3 nucleotides read TGTGCCAGCAGTGAAGACCAGCCCCAGCATTTT.

This clone came up a few times. The V gene is TRBV28, the J gene TRBJ2-7; D is perhaps TRBD1 (5 bases). The germline V gene has CDR1 MDHEN and CDR2 SYDVKM. Trimming removed 3 bases from V and 4 bases from J, with 10 bases in between. CDR3 length: 13 amino acids. CDR3 in amino acids: CASSLFTGYEQYF. The CDR3 DNA reads TGTGCCAGCAGTTTGTTCACAGGTTACGAGCAGTACTTC.

The chain recombines TRBV25-1 with TRBJ1-6; 8 bases fit TRBD1. This CDR3 spans 13 amino acids. Germline CDR1 MGHDK, CDR2 SYGVNS. The ends lost 8 bases at V and 8 bases at J; junction bases unmatched: 5. The CDR3 nucleotides are TGTGCCAGCGGACAGGGTCAGCATTCACCCCTCCACTTT. Its translation is CASGQGQHSPLHF.

This chain links TRBV2 with TRBJ2-5; D remains ambiguous. V was pared by 7 bases and J by 5 bases, with 17 bases between. The CDR3 is 14 amino acids. CDR1 is SNHLY, CDR2 FYNNEI, per germline. CDR3 coding DNA: TGTGCCAGCACTGATTCTACTTTTGGCGAGACCCAGTACTTC. Translating it yields CASTDSTFGETQYF.

The chain employs TRBV6-6 and TRBJ1-1; D is unresolved. V lost 5 bases and J lost 4, with 11 bases in between. Germline V gene data show CDR1 as MNHNY and CDR2 as SVGAGI (reference sequence). This CDR3 contains 13 residues. The CDR3 bases are TGTGCCAGCAGTAAGACCAAAACCACTGAAGCTTTCTTT. It encodes CASSKTKTTEAFF.

This chain connects TRBV5-1 to TRBJ2-7; 10 nucleotides match TRBD2. Germline CDR1 is SGHRS and CDR2 is YFSETQ. This CDR3 region has 15 residues. With 5 bases clipped from V and 2 bases from J, the junction kept 7 bases outside the gene matches. The CDR3 region has the DNA TGCGCCAGCAGAGTTGAACTAGCGGGACCCTACGAGCAGTACTTC. It yields the protein CASRVELAGPYEQYF.

The chain couples TRBV5-8 to TRBJ1-4, with D possibly matching TRBD1 (6 bases). The germline gives CDR1 SGHTS, CDR2 YDEGEE. CDR3 size: 12 residues. V lost 5 bases to trimming and J lost 4 bases, with 6 bases between them. The CDR3 loop is CASRGGNEKLFF. CDR3 in DNA: TGTGCCAGCAGAGGGGGTAATGAAAAACTGTTTTTT.

The chain couples TRBV15 to TRBJ2-4, with D hard to call. Trimming pared 0 bases from V and 0 bases from J, leaving 6 bases between. CDR1 is LNHNV and CDR2 is YYDKDF in the germline V gene (reference sequence). CDR3 length: 15 residues. CDR3 nucleotide sequence: TGTGCCACCAGCAGAGAAGTACCAGCCAAAAACATTCAGTACTTC. It is translated as CATSREVPAKNIQYF.

The table lists this clone with a count of one. J is TRBJ2-3 and V is TRBV5-4, with D perhaps TRBD2 (6 bases). V lost 6 bases and J lost 6, with 20 bases in between. From germline, CDR1 is SGHNT and CDR2 YYREEE (reference sequence). The CDR3 has 15 residues. CDR3 sequence: CASNPGLSIGDTQYF. DNA of the CDR3: TGTGCCAGCAACCCGGGACTCTCTATTGGTGATACGCAGTATTTT. The full variable domain, rest sourced from reference TRBV5-4 and TRBJ2-3, is ETGVTQSPTHLIKTRGQQVTLRCSSQSGHNTVSWYQQALGQGPQFIFQYYREEENGRGNFPPRFSGLQFPNYSSELNVNALELDDSALYLCASNPGLSIGDTQYFGPGTRLTVL.

V and J are TRBV7-9 and TRBJ2-3; 10 bases line up with TRBD2. The V gene's germline CDR1 is SEHNR and CDR2 FQNEAQ (reference sequence). This CDR3 comprises 18 residues. V lost 3 bases to trimming and J lost 2 bases; unmatched junction nucleotides: 11. CDR3 sequence: CASSLGTSAYHTTDTQYF. The CDR3 DNA is TGTGCCAGCAGCTTGGGGACTAGCGCATACCACACCACAGATACGCAGTATTTT.

This chain connects TRBV27 to TRBJ2-7, with TRBD1 identical over 8 bases. The CDR3 consists of 19 residues. The V gene end was trimmed by 5 bases and the J gene end by 0 bases; junction bases not matched to a gene: 18. The germline gives CDR1 MNHEY, CDR2 SMNVEV (reference sequence). CDR3 DNA sequence: TGTGCCAGCAGTCCGCACCAAATGACAGGGGACCAACCCTCCTACGAGCAGTACTTC. Protein product: CASSPHQMTGDQPSYEQYF.

This chain's CDR3 is CASSVGAGGLETQYF. The DNA of the CDR3 is TGTGCCAGCAGTGTCGGGGCAGGGGGTTTGGAGACCCAGTACTTC. The chain joins TRBV2 to TRBJ2-5; 7 bases agree with TRBD1. The J segment lost 5 bases and the V segment lost 4 bases, leaving 10 bases of the junction unmatched. Germline assignment: CDR1 SNHLY and CDR2 FYNNEI. This CDR3 comprises 15 residues.